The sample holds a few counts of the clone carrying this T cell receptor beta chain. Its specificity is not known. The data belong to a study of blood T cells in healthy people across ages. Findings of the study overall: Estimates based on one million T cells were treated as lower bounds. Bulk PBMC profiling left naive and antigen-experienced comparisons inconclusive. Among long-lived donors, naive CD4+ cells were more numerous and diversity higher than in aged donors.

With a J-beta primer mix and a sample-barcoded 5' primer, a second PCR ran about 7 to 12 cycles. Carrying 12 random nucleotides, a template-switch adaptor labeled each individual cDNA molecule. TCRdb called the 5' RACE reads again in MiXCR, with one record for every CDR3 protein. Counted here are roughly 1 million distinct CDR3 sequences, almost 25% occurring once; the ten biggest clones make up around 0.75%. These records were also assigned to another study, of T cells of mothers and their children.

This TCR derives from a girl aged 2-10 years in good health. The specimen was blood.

DNA of the CDR3: TGCAGCCCAACCACGGGACAGGGAACTGAAGCTTTCTTT. Its protein is CSPTTGQGTEAFF. V usage is TRBV29-1 and J usage is TRBJ1-1; 9 bases are a match to TRBD1. Per germline, CDR1 SQVTM and CDR2 ANQGSEA. CDR3 size: 13 residues. The J segment lost 5 bases and the V segment lost 8 bases, leaving 9 bases of the junction unmatched.